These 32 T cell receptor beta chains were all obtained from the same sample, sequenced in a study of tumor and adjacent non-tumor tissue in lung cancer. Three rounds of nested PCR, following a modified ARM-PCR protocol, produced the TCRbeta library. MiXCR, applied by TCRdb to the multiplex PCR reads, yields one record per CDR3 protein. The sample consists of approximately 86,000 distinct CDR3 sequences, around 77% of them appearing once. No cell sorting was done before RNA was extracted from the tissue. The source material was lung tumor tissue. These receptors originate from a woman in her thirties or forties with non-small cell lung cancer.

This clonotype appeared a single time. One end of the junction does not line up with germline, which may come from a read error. Here the CDR3 DNA reads TGTGCCAGCAGTTTATTCGTCGGGATCCAAGAGATCCAGTACTTC. Protein product: CASSLFVGIQEIQYF. The chain combines TRBV11-2 with TRBJ2-5; D possibly corresponds to TRBD2 (5 bases). The CDR3 is made up of 15 amino acids. Germline loops: CDR1 SGHAT, CDR2 FQNNGV.

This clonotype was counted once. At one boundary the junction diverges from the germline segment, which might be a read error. In DNA, the CDR3 is TGTGCCAGCAGGGGAGGAGGATGGTCTGGAAACGCCATATATTTT. Amino acid sequence: CASRGGGWSGNAIYF. The chain uses TRBV12-3 or TRBV12-4 and TRBJ1-3; D call uncertain. The CDR3 loop spans 15 amino acids.

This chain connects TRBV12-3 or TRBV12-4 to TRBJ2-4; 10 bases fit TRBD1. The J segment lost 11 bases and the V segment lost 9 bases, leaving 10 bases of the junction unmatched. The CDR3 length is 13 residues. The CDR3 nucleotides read TGTGCCAGATGTAAGGGACAGGGGAGGGTTCAGTACTTC. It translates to CARCKGQGRVQYF.

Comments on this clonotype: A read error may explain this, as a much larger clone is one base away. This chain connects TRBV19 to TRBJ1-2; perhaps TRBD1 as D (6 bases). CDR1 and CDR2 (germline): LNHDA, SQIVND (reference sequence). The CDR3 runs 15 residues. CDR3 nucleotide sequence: TGTGCCAGTAGTATATTTGATATCGGGGGCGATGGCTGCACCTTC. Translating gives CASSIFDIGGDGCTF.

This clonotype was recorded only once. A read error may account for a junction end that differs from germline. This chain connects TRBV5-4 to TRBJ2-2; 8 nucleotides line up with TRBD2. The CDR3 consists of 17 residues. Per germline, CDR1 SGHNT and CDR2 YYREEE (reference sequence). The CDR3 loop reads CASSLAGRRREAGELFF. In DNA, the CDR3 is TGTGCCAGCAGTTTGGCCGGGAGGAGGCGGGAGGCCGGGGAGCTGTTTTTT.

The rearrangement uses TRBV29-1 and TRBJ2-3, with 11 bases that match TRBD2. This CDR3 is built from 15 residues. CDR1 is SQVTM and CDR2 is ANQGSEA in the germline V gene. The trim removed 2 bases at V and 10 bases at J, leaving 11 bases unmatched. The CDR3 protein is CSVEIGTSGLRPQYF. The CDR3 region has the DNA TGCAGCGTTGAAATCGGGACTAGCGGACTTCGTCCGCAGTATTTT.

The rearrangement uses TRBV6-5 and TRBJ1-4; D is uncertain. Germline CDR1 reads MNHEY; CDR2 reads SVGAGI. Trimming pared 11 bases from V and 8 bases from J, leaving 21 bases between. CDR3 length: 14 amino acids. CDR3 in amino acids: CARNWARSEEKLFF. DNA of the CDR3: TGTGCCCGCAATTGGGCCCGCTCGGAGGAAAAACTGTTTTTT.

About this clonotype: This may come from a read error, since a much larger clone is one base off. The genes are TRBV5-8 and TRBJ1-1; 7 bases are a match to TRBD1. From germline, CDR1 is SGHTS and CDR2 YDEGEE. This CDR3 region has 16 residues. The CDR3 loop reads CTSSVIRGVSVTEAFF. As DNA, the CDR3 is TGTACCAGCAGCGTTATCAGGGGGGTGTCCGTCACTGAAGCTTTCTTT.

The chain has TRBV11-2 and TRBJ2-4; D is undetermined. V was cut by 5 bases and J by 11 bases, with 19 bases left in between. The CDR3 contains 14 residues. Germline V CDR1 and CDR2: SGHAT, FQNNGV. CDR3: CASSLTGSKKFQYF. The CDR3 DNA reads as TGTGCCAGCAGCCTTACGGGCAGTAAAAAGTTTCAGTACTTC.

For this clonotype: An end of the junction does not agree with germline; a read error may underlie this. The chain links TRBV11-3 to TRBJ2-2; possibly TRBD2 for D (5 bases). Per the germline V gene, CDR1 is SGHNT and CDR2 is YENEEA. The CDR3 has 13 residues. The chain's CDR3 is CTSGLAGHGDLFF. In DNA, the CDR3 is TGTACCAGTGGCTTAGCCGGCCACGGGGATCTGTTTTTT.

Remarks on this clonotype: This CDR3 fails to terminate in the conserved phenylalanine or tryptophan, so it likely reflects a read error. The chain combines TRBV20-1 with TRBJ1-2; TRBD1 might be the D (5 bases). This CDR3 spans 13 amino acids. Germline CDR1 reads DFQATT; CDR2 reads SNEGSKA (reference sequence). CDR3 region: CSARVQAIYGYTV. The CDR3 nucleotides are TGCAGTGCTAGAGTACAGGCCATTTATGGTTACACCGTC.

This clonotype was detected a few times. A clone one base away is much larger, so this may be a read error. The CDR3 DNA follows: TGTGCTAATTCCCTGGGACAGAGCACAGATACGCAGTATTTT. It is translated as CANSLGQSTDTQYF. The chain joins TRBV12-5 to TRBJ2-3; 7 bases line up with TRBD1. Per the germline V gene, CDR1 is LGHNT and CDR2 is FRNRAP. The CDR3 is 14 amino acids. Trimming removed 10 bases from V and 0 bases from J; junction bases left unmatched: 7.

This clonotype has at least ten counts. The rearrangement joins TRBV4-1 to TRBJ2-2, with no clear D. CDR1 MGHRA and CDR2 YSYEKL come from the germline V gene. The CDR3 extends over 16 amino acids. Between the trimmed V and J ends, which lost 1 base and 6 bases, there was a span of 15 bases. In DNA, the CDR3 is TGCGCCAGCAGCCAAGTCTGGGGTTTGACGCCCGGGGAGCTGTTTTTT. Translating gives CASSQVWGLTPGELFF.

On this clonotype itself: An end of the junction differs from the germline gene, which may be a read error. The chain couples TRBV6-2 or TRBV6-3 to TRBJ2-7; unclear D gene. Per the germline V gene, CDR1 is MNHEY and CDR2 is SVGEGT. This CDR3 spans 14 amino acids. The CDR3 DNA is TGTGCCAGGAGTCGGGTGGAACTCCCCTACGAGCAATACTTC. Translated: CARSRVELPYEQYF.

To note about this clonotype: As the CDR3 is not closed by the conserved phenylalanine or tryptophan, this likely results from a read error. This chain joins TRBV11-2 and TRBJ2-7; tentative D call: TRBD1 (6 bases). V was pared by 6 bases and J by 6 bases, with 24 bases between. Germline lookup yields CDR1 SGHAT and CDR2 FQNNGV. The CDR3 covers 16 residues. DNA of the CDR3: TGTGCCAGCAGTCCCCTCGGTGGGCAGGGGTACTGCGAGCAGTACCTC. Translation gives CASSPLGGQGYCEQYL.

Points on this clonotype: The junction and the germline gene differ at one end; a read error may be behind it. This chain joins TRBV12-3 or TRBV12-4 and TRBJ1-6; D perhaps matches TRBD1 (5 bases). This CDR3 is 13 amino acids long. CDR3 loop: CASRGRANSPPHF. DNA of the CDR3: TGTGCCAGCAGGGGGCGGGCGAATTCACCCCCCCACTTT.

In DNA, the CDR3 is TGCAACATTTCCTTCGACAATGAGCAGTTCTTC. Amino acids: CNISFDNEQFF. The chain carries TRBV29-1 and TRBJ2-1; D call uncertain. Germline V lookup: CDR1 SQVTM, CDR2 ANQGSEA. The CDR3 consists of 11 residues.

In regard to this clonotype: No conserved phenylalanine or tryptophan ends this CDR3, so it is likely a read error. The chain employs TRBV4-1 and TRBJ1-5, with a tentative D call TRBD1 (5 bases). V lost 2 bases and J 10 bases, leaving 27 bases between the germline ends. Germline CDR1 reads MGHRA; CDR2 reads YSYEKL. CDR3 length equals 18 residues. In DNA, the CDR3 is TGCGCCAGCAGCCAATCGATCTTGGACGGGACTTACATGGGACCCCAGCATATT. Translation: CASSQSILDGTYMGPQHI.

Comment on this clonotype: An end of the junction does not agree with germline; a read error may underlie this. The CDR3 reads CANSLAPDRGDNEQFF. CDR3 sequence (DNA): TGCGCCAACAGCTTGGCCCCGGACAGGGGGGACAATGAGCAGTTCTTC. V is TRBV5-1 and J is TRBJ2-1, with 10 bases identical to TRBD1. Per germline, CDR1 SGHRS and CDR2 YFSETQ. The CDR3 runs 16 residues.

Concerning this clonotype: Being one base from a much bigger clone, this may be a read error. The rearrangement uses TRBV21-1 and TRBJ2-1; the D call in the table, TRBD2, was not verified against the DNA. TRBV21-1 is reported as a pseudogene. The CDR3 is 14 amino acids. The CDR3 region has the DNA TGTGCCAGCACCGGTGGGGGCGAGCGGGAGGAGCAGTTCTTC. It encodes CASTGGGEREEQFF.

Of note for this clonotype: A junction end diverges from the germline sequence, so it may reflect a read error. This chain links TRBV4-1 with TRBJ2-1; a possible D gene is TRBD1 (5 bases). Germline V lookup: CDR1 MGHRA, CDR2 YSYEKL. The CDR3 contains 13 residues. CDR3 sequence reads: CAAAQGADAEQLF. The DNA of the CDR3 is TGCGCCGCAGCACAAGGGGCGGATGCTGAGCAGTTATTC.

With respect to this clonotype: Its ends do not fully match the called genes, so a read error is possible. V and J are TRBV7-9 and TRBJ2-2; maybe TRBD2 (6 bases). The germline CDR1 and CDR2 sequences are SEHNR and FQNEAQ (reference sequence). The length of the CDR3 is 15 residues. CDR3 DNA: TGTGCCAGCAGCCCCCCACGGGGGAACAGCGGGGAGCTGTTTTTT. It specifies CASSPPRGNSGELFF.

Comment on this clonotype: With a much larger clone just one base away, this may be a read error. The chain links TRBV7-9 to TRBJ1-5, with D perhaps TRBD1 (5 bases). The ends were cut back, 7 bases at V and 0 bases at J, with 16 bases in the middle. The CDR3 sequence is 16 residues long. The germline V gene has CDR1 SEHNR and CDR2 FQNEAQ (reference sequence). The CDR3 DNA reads TGTGCCAGCAACTTGGGACGGGGGAATAGCAATCAGCCCCAGCATTTT. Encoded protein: CASNLGRGNSNQPQHF.

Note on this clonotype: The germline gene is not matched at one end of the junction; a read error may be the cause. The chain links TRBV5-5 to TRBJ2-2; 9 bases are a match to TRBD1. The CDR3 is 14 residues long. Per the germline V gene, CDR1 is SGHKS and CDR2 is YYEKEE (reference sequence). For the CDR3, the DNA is TGCGCCAGCCAGGACAGGGGACGCGCCGGGGAGCCGTTTTTT. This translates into CASQDRGRAGEPFF. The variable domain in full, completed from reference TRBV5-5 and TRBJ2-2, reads DAGVTQSPTHLIKTRGQQVTLRCSPISGHKSVSWYQQVLGQGPQFIFQYYEKEERGRGNFPDRFSARQFPNYSSELNVNALLLGDSALYLCASQDRGRAGEPFFGEGSRLTVL.

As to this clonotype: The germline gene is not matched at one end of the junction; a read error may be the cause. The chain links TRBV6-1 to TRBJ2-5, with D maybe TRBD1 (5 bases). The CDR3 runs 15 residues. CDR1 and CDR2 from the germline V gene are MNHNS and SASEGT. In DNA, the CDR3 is TGTGCCAGCATTACGGCCCACATAGGACAAGAGACCCAATACTTC. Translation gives CASITAHIGQETQYF.

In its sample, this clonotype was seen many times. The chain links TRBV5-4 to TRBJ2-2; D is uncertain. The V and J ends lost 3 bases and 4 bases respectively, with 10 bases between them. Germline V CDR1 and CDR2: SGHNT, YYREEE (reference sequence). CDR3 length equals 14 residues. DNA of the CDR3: TGTGCCAGCAGCTGGGAATACGGCACCGGGGAGCTGTTTTTT. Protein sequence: CASSWEYGTGELFF.

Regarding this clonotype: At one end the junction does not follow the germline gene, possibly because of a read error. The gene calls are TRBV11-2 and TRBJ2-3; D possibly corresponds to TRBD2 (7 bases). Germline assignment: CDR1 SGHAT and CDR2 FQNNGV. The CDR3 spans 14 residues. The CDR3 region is CASSPLAEGDTKYF. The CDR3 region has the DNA TGTGCCAGCAGCCCTCTAGCGGAGGGGGATACGAAGTATTTT.

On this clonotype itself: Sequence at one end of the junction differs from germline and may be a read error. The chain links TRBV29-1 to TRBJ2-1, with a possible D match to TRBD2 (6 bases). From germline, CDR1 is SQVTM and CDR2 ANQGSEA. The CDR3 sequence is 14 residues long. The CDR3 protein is CSVTRSFSYKEQFF. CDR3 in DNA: TGCAGCGTGACTAGGAGTTTTTCTTACAAAGAGCAGTTCTTC.

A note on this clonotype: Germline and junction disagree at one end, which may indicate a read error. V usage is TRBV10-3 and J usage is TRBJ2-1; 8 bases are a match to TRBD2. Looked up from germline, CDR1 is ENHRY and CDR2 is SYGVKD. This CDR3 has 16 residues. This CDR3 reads CATSDSLTSGENEHFF. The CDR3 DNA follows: TGTGCCACCAGTGACTCCCTAACTAGCGGTGAAAATGAGCACTTCTTC.

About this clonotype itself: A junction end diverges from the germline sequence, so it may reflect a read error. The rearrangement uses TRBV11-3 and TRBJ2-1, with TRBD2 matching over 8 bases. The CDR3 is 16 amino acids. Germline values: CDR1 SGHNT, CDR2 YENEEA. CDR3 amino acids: CASSRQGVAGYNENFF. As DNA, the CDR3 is TGTGCCAGCAGCAGGCAGGGCGTAGCGGGGTACAATGAGAACTTCTTT.

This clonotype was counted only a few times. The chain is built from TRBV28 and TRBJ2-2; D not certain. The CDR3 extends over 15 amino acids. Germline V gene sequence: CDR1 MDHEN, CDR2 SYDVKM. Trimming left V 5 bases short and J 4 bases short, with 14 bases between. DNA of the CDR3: TGTGCCAGCAGTCTCCCCCGTTCTCTCACCGGGGAGCTGTTTTTT. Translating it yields CASSLPRSLTGELFF. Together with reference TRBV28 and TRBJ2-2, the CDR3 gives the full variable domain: DVKVTQSSRYLVKRTGEKVFLECVQDMDHENMFWYRQDPGLGLRLIYFSYDVKMKEKGDIPEGYSVSREKKERFSLILESASTNQTSMYLCASSLPRSLTGELFFGEGSRLTVL.

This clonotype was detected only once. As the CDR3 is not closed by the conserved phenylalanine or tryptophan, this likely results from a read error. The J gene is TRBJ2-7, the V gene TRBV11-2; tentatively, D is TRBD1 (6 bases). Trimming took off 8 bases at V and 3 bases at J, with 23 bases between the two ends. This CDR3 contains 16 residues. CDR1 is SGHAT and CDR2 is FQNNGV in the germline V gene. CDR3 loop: CASGPIGGQGYYEQYL. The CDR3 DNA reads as TGTGCCAGCGGCCCCATCGGTGGGCAGGGGTACTACGAGCAGTACTTA.